This T cell receptor (beta chain) comes out of a study of blood T cell repertoires in COVID-19. Study details: Some COVID-19 samples were acute and others convalescent; all came from the United States, Italy and Spain.

Cohort 3 donors were reported recovered after two negative PCRs, clearance, or symptom resolution. J gave up 6 bases and V 0 bases, and 10 bases lay outside the gene matches. The CDR3 is 16 residues long. Per germline, CDR1 MNHEY and CDR2 SVGAGI. In the study's own analysis: Nucleated cell counts were estimated from reference gene primer amplification. Sequencing was performed with immunoSEQ multiplex PCR; in TCRdb, only in-frame clones are kept and a portion is missing. The V and J calls and clone size come from that table; D and trimming were worked out from the DNA. The sample holds hundreds of thousands of clones, around 90% seen once.

Input material: PBMCs or T cells enriched from blood (not recorded which). The source of this sequence is a woman in her forties or fifties who had recovered from COVID-19. V is TRBV6-5 and J is TRBJ2-7; TRBD2 matches 8 bases. The CDR3 protein is CASSYSGLGGRSEQYF. The CDR3, as DNA: TGTGCCAGCAGTTACTCGGGATTAGGCGGGAGGAGCGAGCAGTACTTC.